This entry is about one T cell receptor (beta chain). The CDR3 is 14 amino acids. V was clipped by 3 bases and J by 4 bases, with 10 bases between them. Germline values: CDR1 MDHEN, CDR2 SYDVKM. This specimen comes from a study of shared clonotypes between healthy human individuals. Sequenced by immunoSEQ multiplex PCR; TCRdb stores in-frame clones only, minus some. The table records approximately 1.5 million clones, 95% to 99% of them present only once. Sequences were obtained from naive CD4+ T cells sorted from blood. Subset here: CD45RA+ positively selected. The clonotype comes from a man between 25 and 39 years old in good health. This sequence joins TRBV28 and TRBJ2-1; D is uncertain. CDR3 in amino acids: CASSFRLEYNEQFF. The CDR3 region has the DNA TGTGCCAGCAGTTTTCGGCTAGAGTACAATGAGCAGTTCTTC.